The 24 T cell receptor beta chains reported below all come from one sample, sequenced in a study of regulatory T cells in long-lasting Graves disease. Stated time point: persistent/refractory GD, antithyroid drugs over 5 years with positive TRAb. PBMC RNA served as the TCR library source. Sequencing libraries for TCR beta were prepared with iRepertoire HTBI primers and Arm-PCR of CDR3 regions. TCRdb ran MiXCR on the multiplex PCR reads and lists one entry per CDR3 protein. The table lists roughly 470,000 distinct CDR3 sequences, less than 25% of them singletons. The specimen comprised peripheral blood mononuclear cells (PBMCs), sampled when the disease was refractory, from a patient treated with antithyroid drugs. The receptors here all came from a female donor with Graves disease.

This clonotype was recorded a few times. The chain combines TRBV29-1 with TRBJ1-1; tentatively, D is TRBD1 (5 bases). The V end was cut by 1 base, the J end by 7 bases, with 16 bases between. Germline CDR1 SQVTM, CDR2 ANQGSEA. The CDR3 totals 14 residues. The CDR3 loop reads CSVEVGTAVYEAFF. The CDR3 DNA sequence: TGCAGCGTTGAAGTGGGGACTGCAGTCTATGAAGCTTTCTTT.

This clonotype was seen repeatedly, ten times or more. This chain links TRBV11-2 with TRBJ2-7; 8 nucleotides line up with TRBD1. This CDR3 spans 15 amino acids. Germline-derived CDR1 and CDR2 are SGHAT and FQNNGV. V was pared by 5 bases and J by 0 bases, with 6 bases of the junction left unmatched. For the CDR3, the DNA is TGTGCCAGCAGCGAGCAGGGGGCGAGCTCCTACGAGCAGTACTTC. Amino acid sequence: CASSEQGASSYEQYF.

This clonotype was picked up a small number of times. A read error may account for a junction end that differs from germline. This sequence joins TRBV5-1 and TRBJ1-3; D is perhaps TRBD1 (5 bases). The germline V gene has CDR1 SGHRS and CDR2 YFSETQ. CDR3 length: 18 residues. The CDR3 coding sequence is TGCGCCAGCAGATTGGGCGGGGGGACGCACCGCTCTGGAAACACCATATATTTT. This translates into CASRLGGGTHRSGNTIYF.

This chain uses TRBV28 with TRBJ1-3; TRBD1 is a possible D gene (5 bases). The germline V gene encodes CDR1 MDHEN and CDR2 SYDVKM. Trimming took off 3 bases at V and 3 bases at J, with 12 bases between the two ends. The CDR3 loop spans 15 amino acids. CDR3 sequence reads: CASSFWKGNGNTIYF. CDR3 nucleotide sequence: TGTGCCAGCAGTTTTTGGAAGGGGAATGGAAACACCATATATTTT.

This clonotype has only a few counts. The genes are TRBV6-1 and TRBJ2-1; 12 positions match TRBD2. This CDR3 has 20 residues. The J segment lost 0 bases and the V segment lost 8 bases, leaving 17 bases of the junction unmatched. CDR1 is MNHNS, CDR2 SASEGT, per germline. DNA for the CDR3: TGTGCCAGCGGGCAAACCGGGACTAGCGGGCGCGCGAGCTCCTACAATGAGCAGTTCTTC. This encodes CASGQTGTSGRASSYNEQFF.

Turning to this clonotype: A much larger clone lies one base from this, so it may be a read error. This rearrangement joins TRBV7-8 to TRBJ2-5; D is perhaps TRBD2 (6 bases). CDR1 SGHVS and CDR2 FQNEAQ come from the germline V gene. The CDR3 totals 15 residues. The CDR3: CASSPGGVRSEAQYF. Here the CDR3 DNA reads TGTGCCAGCAGCCCCGGGGGAGTACGATCAGAGGCCCAGTACTTC.

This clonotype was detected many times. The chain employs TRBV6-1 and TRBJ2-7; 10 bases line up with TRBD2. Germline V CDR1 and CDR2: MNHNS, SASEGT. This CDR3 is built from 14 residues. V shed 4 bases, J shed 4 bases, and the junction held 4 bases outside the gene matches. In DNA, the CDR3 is TGTGCCAGCAGTGTCATAGCGGGAGGTTACGAGCAGTACTTC. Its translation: CASSVIAGGYEQYF.

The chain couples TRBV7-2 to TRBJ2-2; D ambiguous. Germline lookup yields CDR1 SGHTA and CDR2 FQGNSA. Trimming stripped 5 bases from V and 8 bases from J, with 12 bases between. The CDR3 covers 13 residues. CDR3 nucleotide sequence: TGTGCCAGCAGCCCAAGCCCCAGGGGGGAGCTGTTTTTT. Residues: CASSPSPRGELFF. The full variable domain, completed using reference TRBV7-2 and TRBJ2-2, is GAGVSQSPSNKVTEKGKDVELRCDPISGHTALYWYRQSLGQGLEFLIYFQGNSAPDKSGLPSDRFSAERTGGSVSTLTIQRTQQEDSAVYLCASSPSPRGELFFGEGSRLTVL.

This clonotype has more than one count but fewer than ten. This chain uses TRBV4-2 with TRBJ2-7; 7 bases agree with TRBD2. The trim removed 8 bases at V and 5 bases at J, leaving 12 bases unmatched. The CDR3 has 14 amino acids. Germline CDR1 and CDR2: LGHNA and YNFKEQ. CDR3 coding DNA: TGTGCCAGCGGGCTGACAGCGGGGTCCGACGAGCAGTACTTC. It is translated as CASGLTAGSDEQYF.

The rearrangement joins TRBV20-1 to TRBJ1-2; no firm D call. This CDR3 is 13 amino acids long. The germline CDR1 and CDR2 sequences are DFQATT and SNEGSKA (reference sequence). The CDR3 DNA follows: TGCATCACGTCGATGGGATCGAACTATGGCTACACCTTC. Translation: CITSMGSNYGYTF.

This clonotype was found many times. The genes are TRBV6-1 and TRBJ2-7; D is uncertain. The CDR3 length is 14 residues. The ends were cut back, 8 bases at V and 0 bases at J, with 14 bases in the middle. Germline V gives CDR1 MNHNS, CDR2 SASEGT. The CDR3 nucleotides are TGTGCCAGCTCAGAGCGCCGAAGCTCCTACGAGCAGTACTTC. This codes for CASSERRSSYEQYF.

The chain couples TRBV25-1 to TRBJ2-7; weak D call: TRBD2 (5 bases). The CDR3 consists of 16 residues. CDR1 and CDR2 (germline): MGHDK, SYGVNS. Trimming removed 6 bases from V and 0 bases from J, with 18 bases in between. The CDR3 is CASRPSSVLSSYEQYF. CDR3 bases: TGTGCCAGCAGGCCGAGTAGCGTGCTAAGCTCCTACGAGCAGTACTTC.

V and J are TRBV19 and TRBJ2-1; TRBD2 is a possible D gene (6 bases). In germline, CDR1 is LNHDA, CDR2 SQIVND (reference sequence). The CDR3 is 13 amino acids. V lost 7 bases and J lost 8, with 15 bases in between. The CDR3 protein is CASIRAGGDEQFF. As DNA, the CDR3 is TGTGCCAGTATAAGGGCAGGAGGGGATGAGCAGTTCTTC.

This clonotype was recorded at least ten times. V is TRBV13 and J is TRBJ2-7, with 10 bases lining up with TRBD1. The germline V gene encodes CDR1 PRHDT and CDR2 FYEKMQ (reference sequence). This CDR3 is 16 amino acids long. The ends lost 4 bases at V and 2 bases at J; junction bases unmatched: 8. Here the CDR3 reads CASSSGPGQGTYEQYF. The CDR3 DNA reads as TGTGCCAGCAGCTCCGGCCCGGGACAGGGGACCTACGAGCAGTACTTC.

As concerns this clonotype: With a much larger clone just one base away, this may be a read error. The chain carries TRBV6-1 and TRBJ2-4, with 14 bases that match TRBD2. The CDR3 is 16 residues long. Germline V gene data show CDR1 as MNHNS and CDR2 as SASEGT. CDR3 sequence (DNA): TGTGCCAGCGGCCGACTAGCGGGAGGGGACAAAAACACTCAGTACTTC. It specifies CASGRLAGGDKNTQYF.

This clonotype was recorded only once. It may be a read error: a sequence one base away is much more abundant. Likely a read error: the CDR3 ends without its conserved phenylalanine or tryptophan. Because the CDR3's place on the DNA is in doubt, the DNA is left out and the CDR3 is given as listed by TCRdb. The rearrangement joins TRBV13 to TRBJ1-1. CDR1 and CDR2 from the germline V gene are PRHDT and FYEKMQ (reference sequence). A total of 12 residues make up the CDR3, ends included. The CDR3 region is CASSSYIEGPAL.

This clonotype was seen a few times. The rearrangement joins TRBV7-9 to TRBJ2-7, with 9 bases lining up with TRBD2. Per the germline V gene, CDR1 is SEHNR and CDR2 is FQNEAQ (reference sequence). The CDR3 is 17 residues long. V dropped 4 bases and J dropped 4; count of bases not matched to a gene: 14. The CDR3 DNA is TGTGCCAGCAGCTCAACTCACCAAGCGGGAGGTCCTTACGAGCAGTACTTC. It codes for CASSSTHQAGGPYEQYF.

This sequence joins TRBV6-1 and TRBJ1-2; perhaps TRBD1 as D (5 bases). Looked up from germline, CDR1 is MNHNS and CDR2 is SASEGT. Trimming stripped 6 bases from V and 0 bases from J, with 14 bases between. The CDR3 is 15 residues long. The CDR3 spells CASSPLGQTNYGYTF. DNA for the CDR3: TGTGCCAGCAGCCCCCTGGGGCAGACTAACTATGGCTACACCTTC.

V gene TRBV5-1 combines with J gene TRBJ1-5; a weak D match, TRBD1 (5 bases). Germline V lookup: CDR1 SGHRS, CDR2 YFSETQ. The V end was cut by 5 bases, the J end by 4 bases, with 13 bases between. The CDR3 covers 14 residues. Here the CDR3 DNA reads TGCGCCAGCAGGCCCGGGACCGATAATCAGCCCCAGCATTTT. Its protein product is CASRPGTDNQPQHF. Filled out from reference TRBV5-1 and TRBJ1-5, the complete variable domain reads KAGVTQTPRYLIKTRGQQVTLSCSPISGHRSVSWYQQTPGQGLQFLFEYFSETQRNKGNFPGRFSGRQFSNSRSEMNVSTLELGDSALYLCASRPGTDNQPQHFGDGTRLSIL.

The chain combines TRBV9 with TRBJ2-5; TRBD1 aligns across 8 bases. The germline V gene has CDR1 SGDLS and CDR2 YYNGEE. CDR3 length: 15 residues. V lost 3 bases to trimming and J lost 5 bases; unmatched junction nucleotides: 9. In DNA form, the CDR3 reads TGTGCCAGCAGCGCCTCCGGGACAGGCAAGGAGACCCAGTACTTC. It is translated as CASSASGTGKETQYF.

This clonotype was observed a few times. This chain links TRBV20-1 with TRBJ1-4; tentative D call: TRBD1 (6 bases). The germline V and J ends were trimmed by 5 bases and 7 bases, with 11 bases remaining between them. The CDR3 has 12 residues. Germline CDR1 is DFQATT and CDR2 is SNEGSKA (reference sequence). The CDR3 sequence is CSASWDTEKLFF. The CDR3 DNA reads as TGCAGTGCTTCTTGGGACACTGAAAAACTGTTTTTT.

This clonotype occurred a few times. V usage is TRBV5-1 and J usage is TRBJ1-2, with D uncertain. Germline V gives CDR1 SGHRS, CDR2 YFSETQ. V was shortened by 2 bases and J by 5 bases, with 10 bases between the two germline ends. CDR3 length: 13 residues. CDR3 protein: CASSFSATYGYTF. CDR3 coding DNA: TGCGCCAGCAGCTTTTCAGCAACATATGGCTACACCTTC.

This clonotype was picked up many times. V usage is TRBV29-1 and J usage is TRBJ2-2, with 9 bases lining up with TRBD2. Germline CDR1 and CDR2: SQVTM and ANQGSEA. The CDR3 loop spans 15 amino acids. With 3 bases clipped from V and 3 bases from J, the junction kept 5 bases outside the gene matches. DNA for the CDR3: TGCAGCGTTGACGCGGGAGGGCCTGACACCGGGGAGCTGTTTTTT. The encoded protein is CSVDAGGPDTGELFF.

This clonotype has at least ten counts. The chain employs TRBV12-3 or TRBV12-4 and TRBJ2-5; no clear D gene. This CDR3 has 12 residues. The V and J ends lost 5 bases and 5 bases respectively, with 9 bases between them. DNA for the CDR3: TGTGCCAGCAGTCCCACGGTGGAGACCCAGTACTTC. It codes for CASSPTVETQYF.